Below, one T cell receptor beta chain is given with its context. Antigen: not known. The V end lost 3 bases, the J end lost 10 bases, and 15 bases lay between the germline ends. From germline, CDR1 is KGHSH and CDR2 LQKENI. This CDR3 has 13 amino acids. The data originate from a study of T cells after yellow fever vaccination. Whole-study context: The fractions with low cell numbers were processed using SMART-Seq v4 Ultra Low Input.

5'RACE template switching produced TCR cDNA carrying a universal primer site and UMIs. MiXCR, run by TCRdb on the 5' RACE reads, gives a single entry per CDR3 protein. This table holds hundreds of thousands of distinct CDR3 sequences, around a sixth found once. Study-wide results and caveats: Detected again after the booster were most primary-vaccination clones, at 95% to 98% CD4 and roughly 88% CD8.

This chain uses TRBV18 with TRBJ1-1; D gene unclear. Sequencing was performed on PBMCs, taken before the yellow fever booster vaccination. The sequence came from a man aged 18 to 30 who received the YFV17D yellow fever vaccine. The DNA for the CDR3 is TGTGCCAGCTCACCCGACGGCGAGAGAGGAGCTTTCTTT. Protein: CASSPDGERGAFF.